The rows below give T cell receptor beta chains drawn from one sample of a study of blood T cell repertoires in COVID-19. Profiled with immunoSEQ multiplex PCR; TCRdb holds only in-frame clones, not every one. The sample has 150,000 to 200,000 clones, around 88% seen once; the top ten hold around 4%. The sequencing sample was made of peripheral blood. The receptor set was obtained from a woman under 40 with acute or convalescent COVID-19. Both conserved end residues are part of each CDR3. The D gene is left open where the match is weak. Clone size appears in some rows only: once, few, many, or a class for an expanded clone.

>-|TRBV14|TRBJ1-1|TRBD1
CASGTGGYDTEAFF
TGTGCCAGCGGTACAGGGGGGTACGACACTGAAGCTTTCTTT
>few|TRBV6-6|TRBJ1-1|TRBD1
CASSYQGAGGQAFF
TGTGCCAGCAGTTATCAGGGGGCAGGGGGTCAGGCTTTCTTT
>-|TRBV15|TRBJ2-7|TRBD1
CATSSSGTGVYEQYF
TGTGCCACCAGCAGCTCCGGGACAGGGGTTTACGAGCAGTACTTC
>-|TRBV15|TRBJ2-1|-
CATSLDSVNEQFF
TGTGCCACGTCGCTAGACAGTGTCAATGAGCAGTTCTTC
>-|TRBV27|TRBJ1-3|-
CASSLKQGGYTIYF
TGTGCCAGCAGTCTCAAACAGGGCGGGTACACCATATATTTT
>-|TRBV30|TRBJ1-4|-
CAWSVGAEIRDILFF
TGTGCCTGGAGTGTAGGAGCTGAAATCCGGGACATTCTGTTTTTT
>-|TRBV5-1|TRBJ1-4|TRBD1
CASSIGTGAVKLFF
TGCGCCAGCAGCATAGGGACAGGGGCCGTAAAACTGTTTTTT
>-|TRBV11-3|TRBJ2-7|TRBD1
CASSPDRGWHEQYF
TGTGCCAGCAGCCCGGACAGGGGATGGCACGAGCAGTACTTC
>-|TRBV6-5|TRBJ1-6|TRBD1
CASSYNPGQRNSPLHF
TGTGCCAGCAGTTACAACCCGGGACAGCGAAATTCACCCCTCCACTTT
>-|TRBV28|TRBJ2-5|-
CASSLWDSRQETQYF
TGTGCCAGCAGTTTATGGGACAGTAGACAAGAGACCCAGTACTTC
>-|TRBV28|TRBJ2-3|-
CASRRDPGDTQYF
TGTGCCAGCAGGCGGGACCCCGGGGATACGCAGTATTTT
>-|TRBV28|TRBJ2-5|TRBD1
CASSDRENRFKETQYF
TGTGCCAGCAGTGACAGGGAAAACAGGTTCAAAGAGACCCAGTACTTC
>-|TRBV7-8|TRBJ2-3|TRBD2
CASSWASGRVGDTQYF
TGTGCCAGCAGCTGGGCTAGCGGGAGGGTGGGAGATACGCAGTATTTT
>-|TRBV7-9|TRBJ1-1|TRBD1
CASSLGQEEQAFF
TGTGCCAGCAGCTTGGGACAGGAAGAACAAGCTTTCTTT
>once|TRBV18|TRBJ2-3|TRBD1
CASSPVRTGDTQYF
TGTGCCAGCTCACCAGTGAGGACAGGGGATACGCAGTATTTT
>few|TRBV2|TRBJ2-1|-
CASSSTDNEQFF
TGTGCCAGCAGTTCGACAGACAATGAGCAGTTCTTC
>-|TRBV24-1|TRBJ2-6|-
CAARGGANVLTF
TGTGCCGCTCGAGGTGGGGCCAACGTCCTGACTTTC
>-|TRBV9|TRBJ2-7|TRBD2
CASSTSWLAGYEQYF
TGTGCCAGCAGCACTAGCTGGCTAGCGGGCTACGAGCAGTACTTC